The T cell receptor beta chain described here comes from a study of shared T cell receptors in the human thymus. V dropped 4 bases and J dropped 3; count of bases not matched to a gene: 10. CDR1 is SGHRS and CDR2 is YFSETQ in the germline V gene. There are 16 residues in the CDR3. TCRdb's table, derived via immunoSEQ multiplex PCR, lists solely in-frame clones and lacks some. The sample lists under 850,000 clones; approximately 88% were seen once. The same sample was also used in a study of human thymus T cells. According to that study: Donation was from healthy Finnish infants who were having corrective surgery that addressed congenital heart defects. In corrective heart surgery, resections were taken, and these provided the thymus tissue. Across thymic and blood repertoires, the usage of V and J genes appeared to be biased. Related studies noted strongly shared thymic repertoires across unrelated people.

Material for sequencing was thymocytes. The sequence derives from a boy younger than two with a congenital heart defect. The chain carries TRBV5-1 and TRBJ2-5; TRBD2 matches at 9 bases. The CDR3 DNA reads TGCGCCAGCAGCAGGTTAGCGGGAGATTTCGAAGAGACCCAGTACTTC. It specifies CASSRLAGDFEETQYF.